This T cell receptor beta chain was obtained from a study of blood T cells in healthy people across ages. Study-level background: About one barcoded beta molecule was captured per two T cells (by template switching). Study outcomes and limitations: The fall in TCR beta diversity per million T cells was roughly linear with age.

This clonotype was counted only a few times. As yet, its antigen is unknown. Every donor contributed ten milliliters of peripheral blood by blood draw. Sample-barcoded 5' priming and a J-beta primer mix drove a second PCR of about 6 to 12 cycles. TCRdb itself ran the 5' RACE reads through MiXCR, one entry per CDR3 protein. Of around 1,600,000 distinct CDR3 sequences listed, about 42% are singletons. The clonotype comes from a young woman in good health. The sequenced material came from blood.

The CDR3 reads CASSFTDSNQPQHF. The CDR3 DNA follows: TGTGCCAGCAGCTTTACCGATAGCAATCAGCCCCAGCATTTT. V is TRBV7-9 and J is TRBJ1-5; D unresolved. CDR1 is SEHNR, CDR2 FQNEAQ, per germline (reference sequence). CDR3 length equals 14 residues. Trimming pared 3 bases from V and 0 bases from J, leaving 6 bases between.